The 5 T cell receptor beta chains below were found in one sample sequenced in a study of blood T cell repertoires in COVID-19. TCRdb's copy holds only in-frame clones and misses some; the assay was immunoSEQ multiplex PCR. Here the sample spans about 210,000 clones, under 90% being singletons. Sequenced: PBMCs or T cells enriched from blood (not recorded which). The receptors were gathered from a woman in her forties or fifties with acute COVID-19.

The chain recombines TRBV7-2 with TRBJ1-1; D is possibly TRBD1 (5 bases). Trimming took 0 bases from V and 3 from J, leaving 11 bases between them. CDR1 and CDR2 from the germline V gene are SGHTA and FQGNSA. This CDR3 spans 15 amino acids. The CDR3 sequence: CASSLAPTGDTEAFF. In DNA, the CDR3 is TGTGCCAGCAGCTTAGCCCCAACAGGCGACACTGAAGCTTTCTTT.

This chain joins TRBV7-9 and TRBJ2-2, with D tentatively TRBD2 (5 bases). Germline V CDR1 and CDR2: SEHNR, FQNEAQ (reference sequence). The V gene lost 4 bases and the J gene lost 4 bases, with 7 bases spanning the gap. This CDR3 is built from 13 residues. The CDR3 nucleotides read TGTGCCAGCAGCTGGGCGGGCACCGGGGAGCTGTTTTTT. It specifies CASSWAGTGELFF.

The chain recombines TRBV25-1 with TRBJ2-5, with D perhaps TRBD1 (6 bases). This CDR3 contains 16 residues. V lost 3 bases to trimming and J lost 2 bases, with 16 bases between them. Germline loops: CDR1 MGHDK, CDR2 SYGVNS. The CDR3 sequence: CASSDLTRGFQETQYF. The CDR3 DNA follows: TGTGCCAGCAGTGACCTCACCAGGGGTTTTCAAGAGACCCAGTACTTC.

V is TRBV21-1 and J is TRBJ2-3; TRBD2, the D gene given by the table, was not confirmed from the DNA. TRBV21-1 is a documented pseudogene. This CDR3 contains 18 residues. The CDR3 sequence: CASSIRPASGASTDTQYF. As DNA, the CDR3 is TGTGCCAGCAGCATCCGACCGGCTAGCGGGGCGAGCACAGATACGCAGTATTTT.

This chain connects TRBV12-3 or TRBV12-4 to TRBJ1-4, with 7 bases matching TRBD1. Trimming cost V 6 bases and J 8 bases; bases outside gene matches: 6. The CDR3 has 13 amino acids. CDR3 nucleotide sequence: TGTGCCAGCAGGCAAGGACAGGACGAAAAACTGTTTTTT. This sequence encodes CASRQGQDEKLFF.